This T cell receptor (beta chain) came from a study of blood T cell repertoires in COVID-19 (dated by TCRdb to about 2020). With respect to the entire study: Samples covering the acute and convalescent phases of COVID-19 were provided by collaborators in the United States, Italy and Spain. The material from the prospective study consisted of cDNA or gDNA derived from T cells, B-cell-depleted T cells, or PBMCs. Subjects who had been exposed to COVID-19, were actively infected with it, or had recovered from it provided the deeply sampled blood TCRbeta repertoires that made up the dataset. The repertoires were released in a freely available public database intended as a resource for research on the immune response to SARS-CoV-2. The samples were drawn from the first 160 participants of the ongoing ImmuneRACE study and from 1,254 subjects provided by 6 global collaborators. Nearly every sample came with metadata listing a de-identified subject ID, COVID-19 status, age in years and sex. Where available, HLA class I and class II types were taken from metadata supplied by the sample provider and were not determined by assay-based typing. Overall results and qualifications from the work: The amount of clinical and demographic metadata varied by source and participant and was provided uncurated.

TCRbeta CDR3 regions were amplified from genomic DNA using the immunoSEQ Assay, a bias-controlled multiplex PCR. In the paper's pipeline: Nucleated cell counts per sample were estimated from amplification of reference gene primers within the assay. To quantify the absolute abundance of each unique TCRbeta CDR3 rearrangement, sequence reads were collapsed and filtered. For each sample, productive Simpson clonality was calculated as the square root of Simpson's diversity index across productive rearrangements. Held by TCRdb, this immuneACCESS table contains in-frame sequences only and omits some clones. Under half of the omission traces to an unresolved V gene where checked; the cause of the rest is unknown. The DNA was the basis for D and trimming; V, J and clone size are from that table. For this sample there are approximately 53,000 clones; roughly nine tenths appear just once. Around a quarter of the sample is in the top ten clones.

From the cysteine through the phenylalanine, the CDR3 covers 16 amino acids. The kept DNA is CDR3 alone, 48 bases in frame from the first base. V lost 0 bases and J lost 3 bases; the stretch between them is 11 bases long. CDR1 and CDR2, per the germline V gene (reference sequence), are SEHNR and FQNEAQ. A note on this clone: Its antigen is unknown. Per-base quality was not reported, and no clone a single base away is much larger than it.

Collaborating institutions collected whole blood in K2EDTA tubes following their own protocols. For TCRbeta analysis, collaborators shipped samples in one of three forms: frozen whole blood, isolated PBMCs, or DNA extracted from either of those sample types. The sequence was obtained from a human donor in a cohort sampled during active COVID-19. Material: peripheral blood. The chain is encoded by TRBV7-9 joined to TRBJ1-4, with TRBD1 as a weak D call on 5 bases. At the DNA level, the sequence is TGTGCCAGCAGCTTAGCGTTGGGGGGACCTAATGAAAAACTGTTTTTT. Translated, it gives CASSLALGGPNEKLFF.